These T cell receptor beta chains were read from a single sample in a study of cytomegalovirus exposure and HLA in healthy donors. Profiling relied on immunoSEQ multiplex PCR, and the TCRdb table lists in-frame clones only, not all of them. The sample shows about 110,000 clones, over 85% of them seen only once. Sequencing used PBMCs. The receptors derive from a woman younger than 30 in good health and CMV-seronegative. Both conserved end residues are part of each CDR3. The order of the fields is CDR3 length, J gene, V gene, clone size, D gene, CDR3 DNA, CDR3 protein. The D gene is left open where the match is weak. Clone size is given for some rows only: seen once, a few or many times, or a class if the clone is expanded.

>13|TRBJ1-2|TRBV4-1|-|-
TGCGCCAGCAGCCAAGAGCCCGGGGAGGGCTACACCTTC
CASSQEPGEGYTF
>15|TRBJ1-2|TRBV7-9|-|-
TGTGCCAGCAGCTTAGGGACAGCCTTCAGGGAGGGCTACACCTTC
CASSLGTAFREGYTF
>16|TRBJ2-7|TRBV6-6|-|TRBD1
TGTGCCAGCAGTTACTCGGACCGGGACAGGGTCTACGAGCAGTACTTC
CASSYSDRDRVYEQYF
>14|TRBJ2-5|TRBV7-2|-|TRBD2
TGTGCCAGCAGCTTTCAGCGGGGTCAAGAGACCCAGTACTTC
CASSFQRGQETQYF
>15|TRBJ1-2|TRBV12-1|-|-
TGTGCCAGCAGCTTCGGGACAGGGGAAAATTATGGCTACACCTTC
CASSFGTGENYGYTF
>14|TRBJ2-7|TRBV5-1|-|-
TGCGCCAGCAGCATTGGGGGCGAATTCTACGAGCAGTACTTC
CASSIGGEFYEQYF
>16|TRBJ2-1|TRBV5-4|-|TRBD1
TGTGCCAGCAGCGTAAGCCTCCGGGACAGCTACAATGAGCAGTTCTTC
CASSVSLRDSYNEQFF
>12|TRBJ2-1|TRBV27|-|TRBD2
TGTGCCAGCGCCTGGGAGGGCGATGAGCAGTTCTTC
CASAWEGDEQFF
>11|TRBJ1-1|TRBV6-5|few|-
TGTGCCAGCAGCCAGAGGGATTCAGCTTTCTTT
CASSQRDSAFF
>15|TRBJ2-7|TRBV7-2|-|TRBD1
TGTGCCAGCAGCGTCATGGGGCAGGGGGCGGTTGAGCAGTACTTC
CASSVMGQGAVEQYF
>15|TRBJ1-4|TRBV4-1|-|-
TGCGCCAGCAGCCAAGCGCCGGGGGCTAATGAAAAACTGTTTTTT
CASSQAPGANEKLFF
>15|TRBJ2-2|TRBV7-6|-|TRBD1
TGTGCCAGCAGCTTAAAGTCGGACAGGACCGGGGAGCTGTTTTTT
CASSLKSDRTGELFF
>14|TRBJ2-7|TRBV2|few|-
TGTGCCAGCATGTTACTCGGGAGCTCCTACGAGCAGTACTTC
CASMLLGSSYEQYF
>19|TRBJ2-1|TRBV7-2|-|TRBD2
TGTGCCAGCAGCTTAGTCGCTAGCGGGGGGCCCAGCTCCTACAATGAGCAGTTCTTC
CASSLVASGGPSSYNEQFF
>15|TRBJ2-7|TRBV18|-|-
TGTGCCAGCTCACCCTCACAGGGCGGGTCCTACGAGCAGTACTTC
CASSPSQGGSYEQYF
>14|TRBJ1-2|TRBV28|-|-
TGTGCCAGCAGTCAGGCCGACAGGATCTATGGCTACACCTTC
CASSQADRIYGYTF
>14|TRBJ1-2|TRBV21-1|-|-
TGTGCCAGCAACCGGACAGGGAGAGGATATGGCTACACCTTC
CASNRTGRGYGYTF
>16|TRBJ2-2|TRBV11-3|-|TRBD1
TGTGCCAGCAGCTTAGGGGACAGGGGGAAAACCGGGGAGCTGTTTTTT
CASSLGDRGKTGELFF
>14|TRBJ2-3|TRBV29-1|-|-
TGCAGCTTAGACGGGCCGGGGAGCACAGATACGCAGTATTTT
CSLDGPGSTDTQYF
>15|TRBJ2-1|TRBV28|-|TRBD2
TGTGCCAGCCGGACCGGGACTAGCGGATACAATGAGCAGTTCTTC
CASRTGTSGYNEQFF
>15|TRBJ2-3|TRBV7-8|few|-
TGTGCCAGCCAGGGGAGGGAGACGGCCAGGAATACGCAGTATTTT
CASQGRETARNTQYF
>16|TRBJ2-1|TRBV7-3|-|TRBD2
TGTGCCAGCAGCAAGACCGGGACTAGCGGGCTCAATGAGCAGTTCTTC
CASSKTGTSGLNEQFF
>15|TRBJ2-1|TRBV7-9|-|TRBD2
TGTGCCAGCGGACTTATAGCGGGAGCCTACAATGAGCAGTTCTTC
CASGLIAGAYNEQFF
>13|TRBJ1-5|TRBV6-5|-|TRBD1
TGTGCCAGCAGTCTTCAGGGGGCTCAGCCCCAGCATTTT
CASSLQGAQPQHF
>13|TRBJ2-7|TRBV5-6|-|TRBD2
TGTGCCAGCAGCTCTGGGAGGGCCTACGAGCAGTACTTC
CASSSGRAYEQYF
>14|TRBJ1-2|TRBV29-1|-|TRBD1
TGCAGCGTTGTGCGGCTATTGACAGGGGATGGCTACACCTTC
CSVVRLLTGDGYTF
>19|TRBJ2-1|TRBV10-1|-|-
TGCGCCAGCAGTGAGGGAAGGCGCGGGGGCCCGGGTCTACACAATGAGCAGTTCTTC
CASSEGRRGGPGLHNEQFF
>12|TRBJ2-5|TRBV30|once|-
TGTGCCTGGAAACTCAACAGAGAGACCCAGTACTTC
CAWKLNRETQYF
>13|TRBJ1-2|TRBV6-6|-|TRBD1
TGTGCCAGCAGTTTGGACAGGGGCTATGGCTACACCTTC
CASSLDRGYGYTF
>13|TRBJ2-7|TRBV7-3|-|-
TGTGCCAGCAAACAGAAAAAAAGCTACGAGCAGTACTTC
CASKQKKSYEQYF
>14|TRBJ1-3|TRBV25-1|few|-
TGTGCCAGCAATGACTTACACTCTGGAAACACCATATATTTT
CASNDLHSGNTIYF
>15|TRBJ1-3|TRBV11-1|-|-
TGTGCCAGCAGCTCCGGACGGGGTACTTGGAACACCATATATTTT
CASSSGRGTWNTIYF
>16|TRBJ1-5|TRBV18|-|-
TGTGCCAGCTCACCCCCCGGACAGCATAGCAATCAGCCCCAGCATTTT
CASSPPGQHSNQPQHF
>12|TRBJ1-1|TRBV28|-|-
TGTGCCAGCAGTTTACTGAGCACTGAAGCTTTCTTT
CASSLLSTEAFF
>14|TRBJ1-2|TRBV5-4|-|TRBD1
TGTGCCCTCAGATTGGGGGGACAGGGGTATGGCTACACCTTC
CALRLGGQGYGYTF
>14|TRBJ1-5|TRBV5-6|once|-
TGTGCCAGCAGCTTGGACAGGGCGAATCAGCCCCAGCATTTT
CASSLDRANQPQHF
>14|TRBJ2-1|TRBV6-1|once|TRBD2
TGTGCCAGCAGTATATCACTAGCGGTGGATGAGCAGTTCTTC
CASSISLAVDEQFF
>13|TRBJ1-2|TRBV7-9|-|-
TGTGCCAGCAGCTTAGTTTCGGGAGATGGCTACACCTTC
CASSLVSGDGYTF
>13|TRBJ1-4|TRBV18|-|-
TGTGCCAGCTCCAGGGCCAACAATGAAAAACTGTTTTTT
CASSRANNEKLFF
>15|TRBJ2-2|TRBV2|-|TRBD1
TGTGCCAGCAGTGAAGAGGGGGCGGACACCGGGGAGCTGTTTTTT
CASSEEGADTGELFF
>14|TRBJ2-7|TRBV7-3|-|-
TGTGCCAGCAGCTTATCGGCGGGATACGGTGAGCAGTACTTC
CASSLSAGYGEQYF
>16|TRBJ1-1|TRBV27|-|TRBD1
TGTGCCAGCGAGGCCGGGACAGGGGGCCCGAACACTGAAGCTTTCTTT
CASEAGTGGPNTEAFF
>12|TRBJ1-2|TRBV7-2|-|TRBD1
TGTGCCAGCAGCCCCGACAGGGGTGGCTACACCTTC
CASSPDRGGYTF
>15|TRBJ2-7|TRBV15|few|TRBD1
TGTGCCACCAGCAGAGGACAGGGGAGCTCCTACGAGCAGTACTTC
CATSRGQGSSYEQYF
>14|TRBJ1-1|TRBV11-2|-|-
TGTGCCAGCAGCGTGGGTGGCGGGAACACTGAAGCTTTCTTT
CASSVGGGNTEAFF